Listed below are T cell receptor beta chains from one sample, sequenced in a study of OX40 agonist ivuxolimab in advanced cancers. TCRdb keeps only in-frame clones here, not all; method: immunoSEQ multiplex PCR. The sample consists of 15,000 to 20,000 clones, about four fifths of them appearing once. The specimen comprised CD4+ or CD8+ T cells sorted from blood, sampled in a trial of the OX40 agonist ivuxolimab. The receptors were sampled from an adult with an advanced solid tumor such as melanoma, head and neck, liver or kidney cancer. The CDR3 runs from the conserved cysteine through the conserved F or W. A D gene is named only where the DNA matches it firmly. The size of a clone is reported for some rows only, either as once, few or many, or as a class for expanded clones.

j_gene: TRBJ2-7
v_gene: TRBV7-8
abundance: NA
d_gene: NA
CDR3nt: TGTGCCAGCAGCCCCCAGGGTGTCTACGAGCAGTACTTC
CDR3aa: CASSPQGVYEQYF

j_gene: TRBJ1-1
v_gene: TRBV7-7
abundance: NA
d_gene: NA
CDR3nt: TGTGCCAGCAGCTTACATCTGAACACTGAAGCTTTCTTT
CDR3aa: CASSLHLNTEAFF

j_gene: TRBJ1-1
v_gene: TRBV4-1
abundance: NA
d_gene: NA
CDR3nt: TGCGCCAGCAGCCAAGGAGAGGGGACTGAAGCTTTCTTT
CDR3aa: CASSQGEGTEAFF

j_gene: TRBJ2-1
v_gene: TRBV27
abundance: NA
d_gene: TRBD2
CDR3nt: TGTGCCAGCAGTTGGGAGGGAGGGCAATACAATGAGCAGTTCTTC
CDR3aa: CASSWEGGQYNEQFF

j_gene: TRBJ1-1
v_gene: TRBV10-2
abundance: NA
d_gene: NA
CDR3nt: TGCGCCAGCAGCCTTGGGGAGTGGGGCACTGAAGCTTTCTTT
CDR3aa: CASSLGEWGTEAFF

j_gene: TRBJ2-7
v_gene: TRBV2
abundance: NA
d_gene: TRBD1
CDR3nt: TGTGCCAGCATTGGACAGGGGCTCTACGAGCAGTACTTC
CDR3aa: CASIGQGLYEQYF

j_gene: TRBJ1-5
v_gene: TRBV6-6
abundance: NA
d_gene: NA
CDR3nt: TGTGCCAGCAATTCCCGCGGCAGCAATCAGCCCCAGCATTTT
CDR3aa: CASNSRGSNQPQHF

j_gene: TRBJ1-1
v_gene: TRBV19
abundance: few
d_gene: TRBD1
CDR3nt: TGTGCCAGTAGGTCAGGGGGCGGCGGGAACACTGAAGCTTTCTTT
CDR3aa: CASRSGGGGNTEAFF

j_gene: TRBJ2-7
v_gene: TRBV14
abundance: NA
d_gene: NA
CDR3nt: TGTGCCAGCAGCGACGATAACAGGCCCACCTACGAGCAGTACTTC
CDR3aa: CASSDDNRPTYEQYF

j_gene: TRBJ1-5
v_gene: TRBV19
abundance: NA
d_gene: NA
CDR3nt: TGTGCCAGTAGTCGCGGCTACAATCAGCCCCAGCATTTT
CDR3aa: CASSRGYNQPQHF

j_gene: TRBJ2-1
v_gene: TRBV27
abundance: NA
d_gene: TRBD1
CDR3nt: TGTGCCAGCAGTCAAGGGACAGGGAGTTTAGAGCAGTTCTTC
CDR3aa: CASSQGTGSLEQFF

j_gene: TRBJ2-7
v_gene: TRBV6-4
abundance: NA
d_gene: TRBD1
CDR3nt: TGTGCCGGCAGCTTGACAGGGGACGGAGCCTACGAGCAGTACTTC
CDR3aa: CAGSLTGDGAYEQYF

j_gene: TRBJ2-5
v_gene: TRBV5-1
abundance: NA
d_gene: TRBD1
CDR3nt: TGCGCCAGCAGCTTTTTAGGACAGGCCTCCTTAGAGACCCAGTACTTC
CDR3aa: CASSFLGQASLETQYF

j_gene: TRBJ2-7
v_gene: TRBV27
abundance: NA
d_gene: TRBD2
CDR3nt: TGTGCCAGCGGGACTAACGAGCAGTACTTC
CDR3aa: CASGTNEQYF

j_gene: TRBJ2-7
v_gene: TRBV11-2
abundance: NA
d_gene: TRBD1
CDR3nt: TGTGCCAGCAGCTTAGGACAGGGGGGATTCTACGAGCAGTACTTC
CDR3aa: CASSLGQGGFYEQYF

j_gene: TRBJ2-1
v_gene: TRBV11-2
abundance: NA
d_gene: TRBD2
CDR3nt: TGTGCCAGCAGTTTATTCGACAGAGTACTAGCGGGCCTCAATGAGCAGTTCTTC
CDR3aa: CASSLFDRVLAGLNEQFF

j_gene: TRBJ2-2
v_gene: TRBV11-3
abundance: NA
d_gene: TRBD2
CDR3nt: TGTGCCAGCAGCGGGCCGGGACTAGCGACCGGGGAGCTGTTTTTT
CDR3aa: CASSGPGLATGELFF

j_gene: TRBJ1-1
v_gene: TRBV7-2
abundance: NA
d_gene: NA
CDR3nt: TGTGCCATCTGGCGCACTGAAGCTTTCTTT
CDR3aa: CAIWRTEAFF

j_gene: TRBJ2-2
v_gene: TRBV13
abundance: NA
d_gene: TRBD1
CDR3nt: TGTGCCAGCAGCGCAAGACAGGGTGCGAACACCGGGGAGCTGTTTTTT
CDR3aa: CASSARQGANTGELFF

j_gene: TRBJ1-3
v_gene: TRBV28
abundance: few
d_gene: NA
CDR3nt: TGTGCCAGCAGCTCCATAAATTTCGAGTCGAACACCATATATTTT
CDR3aa: CASSSINFESNTIYF

j_gene: TRBJ2-7
v_gene: TRBV5-4
abundance: NA
d_gene: NA
CDR3nt: TGTGCCAGCAGCTTTTCTCATAACTACGAGCAGTACTTC
CDR3aa: CASSFSHNYEQYF

j_gene: TRBJ1-2
v_gene: TRBV7-8
abundance: few
d_gene: NA
CDR3nt: TGTGCCAGCAGCTTAGCTGGCAGCTCCTCCTATGGCTACACCTTC
CDR3aa: CASSLAGSSSYGYTF

j_gene: TRBJ1-2
v_gene: TRBV5-1
abundance: NA
d_gene: NA
CDR3nt: TGCGCCAGCAGCTCGACAGGTCATTCTTATGGCTACACCTTC
CDR3aa: CASSSTGHSYGYTF

j_gene: TRBJ2-2
v_gene: TRBV28
abundance: few
d_gene: TRBD2
CDR3nt: TGTGCCAGCAGTTACGGGGGGGGCACCGGGGAGCTGTTTTTT
CDR3aa: CASSYGGGTGELFF

j_gene: TRBJ2-1
v_gene: TRBV11-2
abundance: NA
d_gene: TRBD1
CDR3nt: TGTGCCAGCAGCCCAACGACAGGGCATGAGCAGTTCTTC
CDR3aa: CASSPTTGHEQFF

j_gene: TRBJ2-7
v_gene: TRBV21-1
abundance: NA
d_gene: NA
CDR3nt: TGTGCCAGCAGCAAAGCGACCCGGGACAGTTACCACGAGCAGTACTTC
CDR3aa: CASSKATRDSYHEQYF

j_gene: TRBJ2-1
v_gene: TRBV7-5
abundance: NA
d_gene: NA
CDR3nt: TGTGTCAGAAGCTTAGGACTAGCGGGGACTTGCTCCTACAATGAGCAGTTCTTC
CDR3aa: CVRSLGLAGTCSYNEQFF

j_gene: TRBJ2-5
v_gene: TRBV7-3
abundance: NA
d_gene: TRBD1
CDR3nt: TGTGCCAGCAGCCGGACAGGGGGTATGGAGACCCAGTACTTC
CDR3aa: CASSRTGGMETQYF

j_gene: TRBJ1-6
v_gene: TRBV9
abundance: once
d_gene: NA
CDR3nt: TGTGCCAGCAGCGTAGAAGGGGATGGTAATTCACCCCTCCACTTT
CDR3aa: CASSVEGDGNSPLHF

j_gene: TRBJ1-4
v_gene: TRBV5-8
abundance: NA
d_gene: NA
CDR3nt: TGTGCCAGCAGCTTGGGACAGTCAACTAATGAAAAACTGTTTTTT
CDR3aa: CASSLGQSTNEKLFF

j_gene: TRBJ1-1
v_gene: TRBV28
abundance: NA
d_gene: NA
CDR3nt: TGTGCCGGTTTGTCAGGATCGGGGAACACTGAAGCTTTCTTT
CDR3aa: CAGLSGSGNTEAFF

j_gene: TRBJ2-5
v_gene: TRBV2
abundance: NA
d_gene: TRBD2
CDR3nt: TGTGCCAGCTTGACTAGCGATGGCCAAGAGACCCAGTACTTC
CDR3aa: CASLTSDGQETQYF

j_gene: TRBJ2-1
v_gene: TRBV29-1
abundance: NA
d_gene: NA
CDR3nt: TGCAGCGTTGACGCGGGGCTCGGATACAATGAGCAGTTCTTC
CDR3aa: CSVDAGLGYNEQFF

j_gene: TRBJ1-2
v_gene: TRBV18
abundance: once
d_gene: NA
CDR3nt: TGTGCCAGCTCACCACCGGGAGGGGATGGCTACACCTTC
CDR3aa: CASSPPGGDGYTF

j_gene: TRBJ1-1
v_gene: TRBV28
abundance: NA
d_gene: NA
CDR3nt: TGTGCCAGCAGTTTATATGCGGGGTGGGCTTTCTTT
CDR3aa: CASSLYAGWAFF

j_gene: TRBJ2-5
v_gene: TRBV10-3
abundance: NA
d_gene: NA
CDR3nt: TGTGCCATCAGGCCGACTCAGATCCAAGAGACCCAGTACTTC
CDR3aa: CAIRPTQIQETQYF

j_gene: TRBJ1-4
v_gene: TRBV10-3
abundance: NA
d_gene: TRBD1
CDR3nt: TGTGCCATCAGCGAATGGACAGGGGAGGGAGAAAAACTGTTTTTT
CDR3aa: CAISEWTGEGEKLFF

j_gene: TRBJ1-5
v_gene: TRBV9
abundance: few
d_gene: NA
CDR3nt: TGTGCCAGCAGCGTTCATGGGGGCAGTCAGCCCCAGCATTTT
CDR3aa: CASSVHGGSQPQHF

j_gene: TRBJ2-7
v_gene: TRBV5-1
abundance: NA
d_gene: NA
CDR3nt: TGCGCCAGCACCCCCGTAGGGTGGGACCGATTTGACGAGCAGTACTTC
CDR3aa: CASTPVGWDRFDEQYF

j_gene: TRBJ1-1
v_gene: TRBV2
abundance: once
d_gene: NA
CDR3nt: TGTGCCAGCAGTGATTCACTGAACACTGAAGCTTTCTTT
CDR3aa: CASSDSLNTEAFF

j_gene: TRBJ2-5
v_gene: TRBV7-6
abundance: NA
d_gene: TRBD2
CDR3nt: TGTGCCAGCAGCTTGGGACTCAGGACTGGCGGGGGGGTAGAGACCCAGTACTTC
CDR3aa: CASSLGLRTGGGVETQYF

j_gene: TRBJ1-1
v_gene: TRBV27
abundance: NA
d_gene: NA
CDR3nt: TGTGCCAGCAGCCTCGAGGGGGAGAACACTGAAGCTTTCTTT
CDR3aa: CASSLEGENTEAFF

j_gene: TRBJ1-1
v_gene: TRBV11-3
abundance: NA
d_gene: NA
CDR3nt: TGTGCCAGCAGCTTAGCTCTGACTGAAGCTTTCTTT
CDR3aa: CASSLALTEAFF

j_gene: TRBJ2-3
v_gene: TRBV15
abundance: NA
d_gene: NA
CDR3nt: TGTGCCACCAGTATTCCTCTGGGGCAGGTGGGCACAGATACGCAGTATTTT
CDR3aa: CATSIPLGQVGTDTQYF

j_gene: TRBJ2-7
v_gene: TRBV4-2
abundance: NA
d_gene: NA
CDR3nt: TGTGCCAGCAGCCAAACCCCGGAACGCGAGCAGTACTTC
CDR3aa: CASSQTPEREQYF

j_gene: TRBJ1-5
v_gene: TRBV7-6
abundance: few
d_gene: TRBD1
CDR3nt: TGTGCCAGCAGCTTCCGACAGGGTCCCGATCAGCCCCAGCATTTT
CDR3aa: CASSFRQGPDQPQHF

j_gene: TRBJ2-2
v_gene: TRBV19
abundance: NA
d_gene: NA
CDR3nt: TGTGCCAGTGACTCAGCGAACACCGGGGAGCTGTTTTTT
CDR3aa: CASDSANTGELFF